The next 25 T cell receptor beta chains were all read from a single sample in a study of cytomegalovirus exposure and HLA in healthy donors. PCR employed 60 Vbeta and 13 Jbeta primers. Method: immunoSEQ multiplex PCR; TCRdb's copy keeps in-frame clones and lacks some. In the table there are roughly 220,000 clones, roughly 70% of which are singletons. Sequenced material: PBMCs. The origin of the receptors is a man in his forties in good health and CMV-seropositive.

V and J are TRBV2 and TRBJ2-5, with D maybe TRBD1 (5 bases). This CDR3 has 15 amino acids. Looked up from germline, CDR1 is SNHLY and CDR2 is FYNNEI. Trimming took 4 bases from V and 5 from J, leaving 17 bases between them. The DNA for the CDR3 is TGTGCCAGCAGTGCCCGCGTGGTTCCAGGGGAGACCCAGTACTTC. Translated: CASSARVVPGETQYF. The full variable domain, completed using reference TRBV2 and TRBJ2-5, is EPEVTQTPSHQVTQMGQEVILRCVPISNHLYFYWYRQILGQKVEFLVSFYNNEISEKSEIFDDQFSVERPDGSNFTLKIRSTKLEDSAMYFCASSARVVPGETQYFGPGTRLLVL.

This chain uses TRBV5-6 with TRBJ2-1, with 7 bases lining up with TRBD2. V gave up 5 bases and J gave up 10 bases; unmatched junction bases: 6. Germline V lookup: CDR1 SGHDT, CDR2 YYEEEE. The CDR3 has 12 amino acids. Here the CDR3 DNA reads TGTGCCAGCAGTGGGGGGGTTGGCGAGCAGTTCTTC. Translated: CASSGGVGEQFF.

This sequence joins TRBV4-2 and TRBJ2-1, with a possible D match to TRBD2 (6 bases). Trimming pared 5 bases from V and 7 bases from J, leaving 21 bases between. Looked up from germline, CDR1 is LGHNA and CDR2 is YNFKEQ. This CDR3 has 16 residues. CDR3 coding DNA: TGTGCCAGCAGCTCACCCCTAGGAGGGCGAGGGAATGAGCAGTTCTTC. Protein product: CASSSPLGGRGNEQFF.

The chain couples TRBV28 to TRBJ1-5; D gene uncertain. The CDR3 totals 14 residues. V was cut by 3 bases and J by 5 bases, with 11 bases left in between. Germline CDR1 reads MDHEN; CDR2 reads SYDVKM. The CDR3 region has the DNA TGTGCCAGCAGTTTGGCCGGGAAGTATCAGCCCCAGCATTTT. Translation gives CASSLAGKYQPQHF.

This clone has just a few counts. The chain combines TRBV6-5 with TRBJ2-7; TRBD1 agrees at 7 bases. From germline, CDR1 is MNHEY and CDR2 SVGAGI. V gave up 0 bases and J gave up 2 bases; unmatched junction bases: 7. The CDR3 runs to 16 residues. CDR3 coding DNA: TGTGCCAGCAGTTACTCGTCGGGACAGAGGACCTACGAGCAGTACTTC. Protein sequence: CASSYSSGQRTYEQYF.

This clone was counted a few times. The chain's CDR3 is CASSLVGRGWTEAFF. The CDR3 DNA sequence: TGTGCCAGCAGCCTCGTGGGGAGGGGATGGACTGAAGCTTTCTTT. This chain uses TRBV5-6 with TRBJ1-1, with D possibly being TRBD1 (5 bases). The CDR3 is 15 amino acids. Trimming took 4 bases from V and 5 from J, leaving 18 bases between them. The germline V gene has CDR1 SGHDT and CDR2 YYEEEE.

V usage is TRBV5-6 and J usage is TRBJ1-6; 10 bases align to TRBD1. The germline gives CDR1 SGHDT, CDR2 YYEEEE. Trimming took 4 bases from V and 14 from J; bases not matched to a gene: 6. The CDR3 has 13 residues. CDR3 loop: CASSLGQGGTLHF. CDR3 coding DNA: TGTGCCAGCAGCCTAGGACAGGGGGGGACCCTCCACTTT.

The gene calls are TRBV7-8 and TRBJ2-6, with TRBD1 matching over 10 bases. J was trimmed by 2 bases and V by 5 bases; bases with no gene match: 21. The CDR3 totals 22 residues. Germline V lookup: CDR1 SGHVS, CDR2 FQNEAQ. The CDR3 coding sequence is TGTGCCAGCAGCCAACAGGTACAAATCCGGGACAGGGGTTCGGCTGGGGCCAACGTCCTGACTTTC. Its translation: CASSQQVQIRDRGSAGANVLTF.

CDR3 coding DNA: TGTGCCAGCAGTTTAGCGGGGGGGTTCTACAATGAGCAGTTCTTC. This translates into CASSLAGGFYNEQFF. The chain employs TRBV5-4 and TRBJ2-1; TRBD2 matches 11 bases. This CDR3 region has 15 residues. Germline V lookup: CDR1 SGHNT, CDR2 YYREEE (reference sequence). The junction had 4 bases not matched to a gene; V was cut back by 5 bases and J by 3 bases.

The gene calls are TRBV9 and TRBJ2-2; 7 nucleotides match TRBD1. J lost 2 bases, V lost 0 bases, and 7 bases had no gene match. The CDR3 is made up of 17 amino acids. Germline V gene sequence: CDR1 SGDLS, CDR2 YYNGEE. The chain's CDR3 is CASSVERDRDNTGELFF. The DNA of the CDR3 is TGTGCCAGCAGCGTAGAACGGGACAGAGATAACACCGGGGAGCTGTTTTTT.

This sequence joins TRBV2 and TRBJ2-1; 8 bases align to TRBD1. CDR1 is SNHLY, CDR2 FYNNEI, per germline. The CDR3 totals 13 residues. Losses at the gene ends were 4 bases for V and 11 bases for J; bases not matched to a gene: 7. Here the CDR3 DNA reads TGTGCCAGCAGTGGGGACAGGCAGGTTAAGCAGTTCTTC. Its translation is CASSGDRQVKQFF.

The genes are TRBV19 and TRBJ1-2, with D possibly matching TRBD1 (5 bases). This CDR3 has 16 amino acids. The germline V gene has CDR1 LNHDA and CDR2 SQIVND (reference sequence). The V end was cut by 1 base, the J end by 8 bases, with 20 bases between. CDR3 nucleotide sequence: TGTGCCAGTAGTATAGGCACCACGATCTTGACAGCGGGCTACACCTTC. It encodes CASSIGTTILTAGYTF.

The V gene is TRBV10-3, the J gene TRBJ1-3, with D unclear. The ends were cut back, 0 bases at V and 2 bases at J, with 8 bases in the middle. This CDR3 spans 15 amino acids. Germline V lookup: CDR1 ENHRY, CDR2 SYGVKD. The CDR3 DNA reads as TGTGCCATCAGTGAGTCGAGTGGTCCTGGAAACACCATATATTTT. This encodes CAISESSGPGNTIYF.

The chain joins TRBV18 to TRBJ2-4; D is perhaps TRBD2 (5 bases). The CDR3 has 15 amino acids. Germline CDR1 and CDR2: KGHSH and LQKENI. V dropped 0 bases and J dropped 6 bases, with 12 bases sitting between them. This chain's CDR3 is CASSPPRAQRNIQYF. In DNA form, the CDR3 reads TGTGCCAGCTCACCACCGAGGGCCCAACGAAACATTCAGTACTTC.

The chain is built from TRBV4-3 and TRBJ1-2; D unclear. Trimming pared 0 bases from V and 4 bases from J, leaving 9 bases between. This CDR3 region has 14 residues. Looked up from germline, CDR1 is LGHNA and CDR2 is YSLEER. CDR3 DNA sequence: TGCGCCAGCAGCCAAGATTCCGGTGGCTATGGCTACACCTTC. This codes for CASSQDSGGYGYTF.

The chain has TRBV6-6 and TRBJ1-1; 7 positions agree with TRBD1. CDR3 length: 14 residues. Germline values: CDR1 MNHNY, CDR2 SVGAGI (reference sequence). V trimming: 7 bases; J trimming: 6 bases; junction bases outside the gene matches: 11. The CDR3 DNA is TGTGCCAGCAAATACAGGGGAGATTACGCTGAAGCTTTCTTT. It translates to CASKYRGDYAEAFF.

The chain joins TRBV28 to TRBJ2-7; D is possibly TRBD2 (6 bases). The germline CDR1 and CDR2 sequences are MDHEN and SYDVKM. Trimming took 7 bases from V and 5 from J, leaving 21 bases between them. The CDR3 extends over 15 amino acids. The CDR3 loop reads CASNPQGGSGNEQYF. The DNA for the CDR3 is TGTGCCAGCAACCCTCAAGGAGGGAGTGGCAACGAGCAGTACTTC.

The chain combines TRBV9 with TRBJ1-1; no firm D call. The CDR3 is made up of 15 amino acids. V lost 4 bases and J lost 6, with 19 bases in between. CDR1 is SGDLS and CDR2 is YYNGEE in the germline V gene. CDR3 bases: TGTGCCAGCAGCTCACGGACGGGAAGTTTGGCTGAAGCTTTCTTT. Translation: CASSSRTGSLAEAFF.

This chain uses TRBV11-3 with TRBJ2-1; 7 bases are shared with TRBD1. Unmatched junction bases numbered 1, after V lost 1 base and J lost 4 bases. Germline V gene data show CDR1 as SGHNT and CDR2 as YENEEA. CDR3 size: 14 residues. The CDR3 DNA sequence: TGTGCCAGCAGCTTAGGACAGGGATACAATGAGCAGTTCTTC. This sequence encodes CASSLGQGYNEQFF. Full variable domain (outside the CDR3, taken from reference TRBV11-3 and TRBJ2-1): EAGVVQSPRYKIIEKKQPVAFWCNPISGHNTLYWYLQNLGQGPELLIRYENEEAVDDSQLPKDRFSAERLKGVDSTLKIQPAELGDSAVYLCASSLGQGYNEQFFGPGTRLTVL.

J is TRBJ1-3 and V is TRBV5-1; D remains ambiguous. The CDR3 is made up of 13 amino acids. Germline lookup yields CDR1 SGHRS and CDR2 YFSETQ. Between the trimmed V and J ends, which lost 1 base and 4 bases, there was a span of 6 bases. The CDR3 protein is CASSLKEGNTIYF. The CDR3 region has the DNA TGCGCCAGCAGCTTGAAGGAGGGAAACACCATATATTTT.

The V and J genes are TRBV5-1 and TRBJ1-1; 9 bases agree with TRBD1. The CDR3 is 18 residues long. Trimming cost V 4 bases and J 3 bases; bases outside gene matches: 16. Germline loops: CDR1 SGHRS, CDR2 YFSETQ. CDR3 residues: CASSPKPGQGRLYTEAFF. In DNA form, the CDR3 reads TGCGCCAGCAGCCCGAAACCGGGACAGGGACGCCTCTACACTGAAGCTTTCTTT.

V is TRBV25-1 and J is TRBJ2-3; a weak D match, TRBD2 (6 bases). The V gene lost 5 bases and the J gene lost 5 bases, with 11 bases spanning the gap. CDR1 and CDR2 (germline): MGHDK, SYGVNS. The CDR3 contains 13 residues. The CDR3 coding sequence is TGTGCCAGCAGTCGTCTGGGAGGAGATACGCAGTATTTT. Translation gives CASSRLGGDTQYF.

This clone came up a few times. V and J are TRBV5-1 and TRBJ2-3; 9 nucleotides match TRBD2. V dropped 4 bases and J dropped 0; count of bases not matched to a gene: 12. Looked up from germline, CDR1 is SGHRS and CDR2 is YFSETQ. There are 18 residues in the CDR3. CDR3 protein: CASSPARLSGGSTDTQYF. The CDR3 DNA reads TGCGCCAGCAGCCCCGCTAGGTTGAGCGGGGGGAGCACAGATACGCAGTATTTT.

This clone was detected once. The V gene is TRBV28, the J gene TRBJ2-7, with TRBD2 matching 7 bases. Germline V gene lookup returns CDR1 MDHEN and CDR2 SYDVKM. V dropped 6 bases and J dropped 3; count of bases not matched to a gene: 5. This CDR3 is built from 13 residues. CDR3: CASRGAGYYEQYF. For the CDR3, the DNA is TGTGCCAGCAGGGGAGCGGGGTACTACGAGCAGTACTTC.

This chain joins TRBV6-6 and TRBJ2-2; weak D call: TRBD2 (5 bases). CDR1 MNHNY and CDR2 SVGAGI come from the germline V gene (reference sequence). V was pared by 0 bases and J by 7 bases, with 9 bases between. The CDR3 loop spans 14 amino acids. The DNA of the CDR3 is TGTGCCAGCAGTTACTCGGAGGAGGACGGGGAGCTGTTTTTT. Encoded protein: CASSYSEEDGELFF.